The 10 T cell receptor beta chains below come from one sample, sequenced in a study of control samples from healthy donors and cancer patients. TCRdb keeps only in-frame clones here, not all; method: immunoSEQ multiplex PCR. The data hold about 140,000 clones, with about 91% observed a single time. Sequenced sample: blood. All receptors come from a man younger than 30 in good health.

The sample holds a few counts of this clone. This rearrangement joins TRBV28 to TRBJ2-1; a possible D gene is TRBD1 (5 bases). CDR1 and CDR2 (germline): MDHEN, SYDVKM. The CDR3 runs 13 residues. V lost 7 bases, J lost 4 bases, and 11 bases lay in between. CDR3 in amino acids: CASTADSYNEQFF. The DNA of the CDR3 is TGTGCCAGCACCGCTGACAGTTACAATGAGCAGTTCTTC.

The J gene is TRBJ2-3, the V gene TRBV9; TRBD2 matches at 14 bases. J was trimmed by 4 bases and V by 3 bases; bases with no gene match: 4. The CDR3 extends over 16 amino acids. Germline loops: CDR1 SGDLS, CDR2 YYNGEE. The CDR3 DNA sequence: TGTGCCAGCAGCGCCCCGGGACTAGCGGGGGCAGATACGCAGTATTTT. Translating it yields CASSAPGLAGADTQYF.

The chain is built from TRBV5-1 and TRBJ2-3; 14 bases map to TRBD2. The CDR3 sequence is 18 residues long. CDR1 and CDR2 from the germline V gene are SGHRS and YFSETQ. The V segment lost 3 bases and the J segment 2 bases; nucleotides outside the gene matches: 8. The CDR3 bases are TGCGCCAGCAGCTCTCCCGGGACTAGCGGGGGAAACACAGATACGCAGTATTTT. Protein: CASSSPGTSGGNTDTQYF.

In DNA, the CDR3 is TGTGCCAGCAGCGGACAGGGACGCGAGCAGTACTTC. It yields the protein CASSGQGREQYF. V usage is TRBV9 and J usage is TRBJ2-7, with 7 bases fitting TRBD1. The CDR3 has 12 amino acids. Germline V gene sequence: CDR1 SGDLS, CDR2 YYNGEE. The ends lost 3 bases at V and 6 bases at J; junction bases unmatched: 3. Combining the CDR3 with reference TRBV9 and TRBJ2-7 gives the whole variable domain DSGVTQTPKHLITATGQRVTLRCSPRSGDLSVYWYQQSLDQGLQFLIQYYNGEERAKGNILERFSAQQFPDLHSELNLSSLELGDSALYFCASSGQGREQYFGPGTRLTVT.

This clone was detected only once. The rearrangement links TRBV2 to TRBJ2-1; 9 bases map to TRBD1. Losses at the gene ends were 5 bases for V and 6 bases for J; bases not matched to a gene: 5. From germline, CDR1 is SNHLY and CDR2 FYNNEI. The CDR3 extends over 14 amino acids. The CDR3 bases are TGTGCCAGCAGTCGGGACAGGGAAGGCAATGAGCAGTTCTTC. Translated: CASSRDREGNEQFF.

The chain uses TRBV7-8 and TRBJ1-5; 9 bases align to TRBD1. CDR3 length equals 16 residues. Losses at the gene ends were 3 bases for V and 0 bases for J; bases not matched to a gene: 3. CDR1 is SGHVS, CDR2 FQNEAQ, per germline. Written as DNA, the CDR3 is TGTGCCAGCAGCTTGGACAGGGGCCTTAGCAATCAGCCCCAGCATTTT. Residues: CASSLDRGLSNQPQHF.

This sequence joins TRBV30 and TRBJ2-7; unclear D gene. V was cut by 0 bases and J by 3 bases, with 12 bases left in between. The CDR3 is 14 residues long. The germline CDR1 and CDR2 sequences are GTSNPN and SVGIG (reference sequence). The CDR3 DNA reads as TGTGCCTGGAGTGTTCCGGCACAGATCTACGAGCAGTACTTC. This translates into CAWSVPAQIYEQYF.

The chain carries TRBV6-2 or TRBV6-3 and TRBJ2-2; D uncertain. Trimming took off 6 bases at V and 1 base at J, with 15 bases between the two ends. Per the germline V gene, CDR1 is MNHEY and CDR2 is SVGEGT. CDR3 length: 16 residues. CDR3 protein: CASSPDTLKNTGELFF. Here the CDR3 DNA reads TGTGCCAGCAGCCCCGACACACTCAAGAACACCGGGGAGCTGTTTTTT.

The chain has TRBV28 and TRBJ2-2; 10 bases agree with TRBD1. The CDR3 has 15 residues. Germline lookup yields CDR1 MDHEN and CDR2 SYDVKM. The V gene end was trimmed by 3 bases and the J gene end by 6 bases; junction bases not matched to a gene: 4. CDR3 loop: CASSLTGGAAGELFF. CDR3 DNA: TGTGCCAGCAGTTTGACAGGGGGCGCAGCCGGGGAGCTGTTTTTT. The full variable domain, with the rest looked up from reference TRBV28 and TRBJ2-2, is DVKVTQSSRYLVKRTGEKVFLECVQDMDHENMFWYRQDPGLGLRLIYFSYDVKMKEKGDIPEGYSVSREKKERFSLILESASTNQTSMYLCASSLTGGAAGELFFGEGSRLTVL.

This clone was seen once. V usage is TRBV7-9 and J usage is TRBJ2-3; D unresolved. CDR3 size: 12 residues. The germline V and J ends were trimmed by 5 bases and 8 bases, with 11 bases remaining between them. Germline CDR1 reads SEHNR; CDR2 reads FQNEAQ (reference sequence). CDR3 coding DNA: TGTGCCAGCAGCGGCCCACAGCCTACGCAGTATTTT. This gives the protein CASSGPQPTQYF.